The 26 T cell receptor beta chains in this list originate from one sample, sequenced in a study of T cell responses to AZD1222 COVID-19 vaccine. Libraries were prepared by immunoSEQ multiplex PCR; TCRdb keeps only in-frame clonotypes and omits some of them. This table has around 100,000 clones, around 90% appearing once. Sequencing was performed on peripheral blood, taken on day 0 of AZD1222 vaccination. These receptors came from an adult in good health.

In DNA form, the CDR3 reads TGTGCCAGCAGTGATTGGACAAACACAGATACGCAGTATTTT. It encodes CASSDWTNTDTQYF. The chain couples TRBV6-1 to TRBJ2-3, with a possible D match to TRBD1 (5 bases). Germline assignment: CDR1 MNHNS and CDR2 SASEGT. This CDR3 spans 14 amino acids. Trimming stripped 3 bases from V and 2 bases from J, with 9 bases between.

A single count supports this clone. This CDR3 is CASSQDSVANYGYTF. The DNA for the CDR3 is TGTGCCAGCTCACAAGACTCGGTGGCGAACTATGGCTACACCTTC. The genes are TRBV18 and TRBJ1-2; D gene uncertain. Looked up from germline, CDR1 is KGHSH and CDR2 is LQKENI. There are 15 residues in the CDR3. V gave up 4 bases and J gave up 2 bases, with 14 bases separating them.

Note on this clone: At one of its ends the junction is not consistent with the germline gene, which may arise from a read error. The chain combines TRBV12-3 or TRBV12-4 with TRBJ2-7; possible D gene TRBD1, 5 bases. The CDR3 extends over 13 amino acids. The CDR3 bases are TGTGCCAACAGTTTTCAGGGTCCCTACGAGCAGTACTTC. As protein: CANSFQGPYEQYF.

V is TRBV7-9 and J is TRBJ2-7, with 7 nucleotides matching TRBD1. Germline V gene sequence: CDR1 SEHNR, CDR2 FQNEAQ (reference sequence). Trimming cost V 7 bases and J 0 bases; bases outside gene matches: 18. The CDR3 is 18 amino acids. DNA of the CDR3: TGTGCCAGCACCCCTTCGGGGACAGCGGTCGGTGACTCCTACGAGCAGTACTTC. Its protein is CASTPSGTAVGDSYEQYF.

The chain has TRBV5-1 and TRBJ2-2, with 7 bases fitting TRBD2. The CDR3 covers 15 residues. The J segment lost 4 bases and the V segment lost 0 bases, leaving 3 bases of the junction unmatched. CDR1 is SGHRS, CDR2 YFSETQ, per germline. This CDR3 reads CASSLAGGITGELFF. CDR3 coding DNA: TGCGCCAGCAGCTTGGCCGGGGGGATCACCGGGGAGCTGTTTTTT.

The gene calls are TRBV3-1 (or the pseudogene TRBV3-2) and TRBJ2-2; D tentatively reads TRBD1 or TRBD2 (7 bases each). Trimming took off 1 base at V and 3 bases at J, with 21 bases between the two ends. Germline V gene lookup returns CDR1 LGHDT and CDR2 YNNKEL (reference sequence). The CDR3 is made up of 19 amino acids. The DNA for the CDR3 is TGTGCCAGCAGCCAAGTTGGGAGAGGGGGCCGGGGGGACACCGGGGAGCTGTTTTTT. It encodes CASSQVGRGGRGDTGELFF.

This chain connects TRBV10-1 to TRBJ2-3; D perhaps matches TRBD1 (5 bases). V lost 6 bases and J lost 3, with 10 bases in between. This CDR3 region has 13 residues. Per the germline V gene, CDR1 is WNHNN and CDR2 is SYGVQD (reference sequence). The CDR3 nucleotides read TGCGCCAGCAGCAGGGTCGGAACAGATACGCAGTATTTT. Its translation: CASSRVGTDTQYF.

A word on this clone: Mismatch with germline at one junction end may stem from a read error. J is TRBJ1-2 and V is TRBV11-2; 9 bases line up with TRBD1. The CDR3 length is 12 residues. Germline values: CDR1 SGHAT, CDR2 FQNNGV. CDR3 residues: CASPSGWGGQGF. For the CDR3, the DNA is TGTGCCAGCCCCTCCGGGTGGGGGGGACAGGGCTTC.

The chain joins TRBV4-3 to TRBJ2-7; 8 positions agree with TRBD2. V dropped 4 bases and J dropped 3; count of bases not matched to a gene: 8. The germline V gene has CDR1 LGHNA and CDR2 YSLEER. This CDR3 region has 15 residues. The CDR3: CASSPYLAGLYEQYF. The CDR3 DNA sequence: TGCGCCAGCAGCCCCTATCTAGCGGGTCTCTACGAGCAGTACTTC.

The gene calls are TRBV4-1 and TRBJ2-4; D is tentatively TRBD1 or TRBD2 (5 bases each). The CDR3 contains 19 residues. In germline, CDR1 is MGHRA, CDR2 YSYEKL. V was trimmed by 1 base and J by 6 bases, leaving 25 bases between them. This CDR3 reads CASSQGLLSRAGMGNIQYF. The CDR3 nucleotides are TGCGCCAGCAGCCAAGGGCTCCTCTCGAGGGCAGGGATGGGAAACATTCAGTACTTC.

The chain joins TRBV19 to TRBJ1-1; 8 bases agree with TRBD1. This CDR3 has 13 residues. The V gene end was trimmed by 5 bases and the J gene end by 4 bases; junction bases not matched to a gene: 3. Germline V gene sequence: CDR1 LNHDA, CDR2 SQIVND (reference sequence). CDR3 coding DNA: TGTGCCAGTAGTTTTGACAGGGGCACTGAAGCTTTCTTT. Translation: CASSFDRGTEAFF.

J is TRBJ2-2 and V is TRBV12-3 or TRBV12-4; D gene uncertain. V was cut by 7 bases and J by 8 bases, with 8 bases left in between. The CDR3 is made up of 11 amino acids. The CDR3: CASTLLGELFF. In nucleotides, the CDR3 is TGTGCCAGCACCTTGCTAGGGGAGCTGTTTTTT.

The chain has TRBV2 and TRBJ2-5, with D uncertain. V was pared by 6 bases and J by 4 bases, with 15 bases between. The CDR3 is made up of 14 amino acids. Germline assignment: CDR1 SNHLY and CDR2 FYNNEI. The CDR3 nucleotides read TGTGCCAGCAGGCCATCCGGAGTGCCAGAGACCCAGTACTTC. Translating gives CASRPSGVPETQYF.

The chain is built from TRBV24-1 and TRBJ1-2, with D maybe TRBD1 (6 bases). The CDR3 has 14 residues. Germline CDR1 KGHDR, CDR2 SFDVKD. With 1 base removed from V and 4 bases from J, the gap between germline ends came to 9 bases. The CDR3 reads CATSDFNRAYGYTF. CDR3 DNA sequence: TGTGCCACCAGTGATTTCAACAGGGCCTATGGCTACACCTTC.

The chain links TRBV19 to TRBJ1-1; TRBD1 matches 7 bases. The germline V gene has CDR1 LNHDA and CDR2 SQIVND (reference sequence). There are 15 residues in the CDR3. V was clipped by 5 bases and J by 2 bases; unmatched bases: 8. DNA for the CDR3: TGTGCCAGTAGTCTTTGGACAGGCGGCAACACTGAAGCTTTCTTT. It is translated as CASSLWTGGNTEAFF.

This clone was detected only once. The V and J genes are TRBV5-4 and TRBJ1-5; D is ambiguous. Germline lookup yields CDR1 SGHNT and CDR2 YYREEE (reference sequence). This CDR3 has 13 residues. Trimming stripped 1 base from V and 6 bases from J, with 8 bases between. CDR3 nucleotides: TGTGCCAGCAGCTTGTGGGGAAGTCAGCCCCAGCATTTT. Translation gives CASSLWGSQPQHF.

The V gene is TRBV5-1, the J gene TRBJ1-4; maybe TRBD1 (6 bases). The CDR3 has 15 residues. CDR1 and CDR2 from the germline V gene are SGHRS and YFSETQ. V shed 2 bases and J shed 4 bases, with 12 bases lying between them. Here the CDR3 reads CASSFSEGGNEKLFF. Here the CDR3 DNA reads TGCGCCAGCAGCTTTAGCGAAGGGGGTAATGAAAAACTGTTTTTT.

The rearrangement uses TRBV15 and TRBJ1-1, with TRBD1 as a possible D gene (5 bases). CDR1 LNHNV and CDR2 YYDKDF come from the germline V gene (reference sequence). The CDR3 covers 12 residues. The V end lost 5 bases, the J end lost 8 bases, and 12 bases lay between the germline ends. The CDR3 DNA is TGTGCCACCAGCCGGGGGGACCGCGAAGCTTTCTTT. Residues: CATSRGDREAFF.

V and J are TRBV10-3 and TRBJ2-2, with TRBD2 matching over 12 bases. V was clipped by 6 bases and J by 5 bases; unmatched bases: 13. The CDR3 is 18 amino acids. Germline-derived CDR1 and CDR2 are ENHRY and SYGVKD. CDR3 DNA sequence: TGTGCCATCAGCTCCCGGCCTAGCGGGGGGGCCGGGACCGGGGAGCTGTTTTTT. Its protein is CAISSRPSGGAGTGELFF.

Regarding this clone: This CDR3 is also generated by other DNA sequences in the sample. The V gene is TRBV7-3, the J gene TRBJ2-1; D gene uncertain. In germline, CDR1 is SGHTA, CDR2 FQGTGA. This CDR3 has 13 amino acids. Trimming took 2 bases from V and 5 from J, leaving 7 bases between them. CDR3 sequence reads: CASSLGPDNEQFF. The CDR3 nucleotides read TGTGCCAGCAGCTTAGGCCCGGACAATGAGCAGTTCTTC.

CDR3 protein: CASFSTGGNEQFF. The CDR3, as DNA: TGTGCCAGCTTCTCGACAGGGGGCAATGAGCAGTTCTTC. This chain links TRBV18 with TRBJ2-1; TRBD1 matches 9 bases. The ends lost 7 bases at V and 6 bases at J; junction bases unmatched: 4. This CDR3 contains 13 residues. From germline, CDR1 is KGHSH and CDR2 LQKENI. The full variable domain, completed using reference TRBV18 and TRBJ2-1, is NAGVMQNPRHLVRRRGQEARLRCSPMKGHSHVYWYRQLPEEGLKFMVYLQKENIIDESGMPKERFSAEFPKEGPSILRIQQVVRGDSAAYFCASFSTGGNEQFFGPGTRLTVL.

This CDR3 is CSASEQGGPGPQHF. The CDR3 region has the DNA TGCAGTGCTAGTGAACAGGGGGGCCCTGGGCCCCAGCATTTT. The chain employs TRBV20-1 and TRBJ1-5, with 8 bases matching TRBD1. The germline V gene has CDR1 DFQATT and CDR2 SNEGSKA (reference sequence). V lost 3 bases to trimming and J lost 9 bases; unmatched junction nucleotides: 10. This CDR3 region has 14 residues.

DNA of the CDR3: TGTGCCAGCAGTTTACCACCGAGCTACGAGCAGTACTTC. Translating gives CASSLPPSYEQYF. The rearrangement uses TRBV12-3 or TRBV12-4 and TRBJ2-7; D not resolved. The CDR3 length is 13 residues. V was cut by 2 bases and J by 3 bases, with 8 bases left in between.

The chain recombines TRBV7-3 with TRBJ2-7; TRBD1 might be the D (6 bases). The V gene's germline CDR1 is SGHTA and CDR2 FQGTGA. This CDR3 spans 13 amino acids. V lost 5 bases and J lost 3, with 11 bases in between. The CDR3 nucleotides read TGTGCCAGCAGCGGCGGACAGATCTACGAGCAGTACTTC. The encoded protein is CASSGGQIYEQYF.

V and J are TRBV30 and TRBJ1-1; 9 nucleotides match TRBD1. This CDR3 region has 15 residues. Germline CDR1 GTSNPN, CDR2 SVGIG (reference sequence). Trimming removed 3 bases from V and 6 bases from J; junction bases left unmatched: 11. For the CDR3, the DNA is TGTGCCTGGAGGGGGCTGGGACAGGGTATGGCTGAAGCTTTCTTT. It yields the protein CAWRGLGQGMAEAFF.

This chain uses TRBV5-6 with TRBJ2-3; TRBD2 matches at 11 bases. J gave up 2 bases and V 2 bases, and 4 bases lay outside the gene matches. There are 16 residues in the CDR3. Germline lookup yields CDR1 SGHDT and CDR2 YYEEEE. The CDR3 sequence: CASSLQLAGATDTQYF. The CDR3 DNA is TGTGCCAGCAGCTTACAACTAGCGGGGGCCACAGATACGCAGTATTTT.